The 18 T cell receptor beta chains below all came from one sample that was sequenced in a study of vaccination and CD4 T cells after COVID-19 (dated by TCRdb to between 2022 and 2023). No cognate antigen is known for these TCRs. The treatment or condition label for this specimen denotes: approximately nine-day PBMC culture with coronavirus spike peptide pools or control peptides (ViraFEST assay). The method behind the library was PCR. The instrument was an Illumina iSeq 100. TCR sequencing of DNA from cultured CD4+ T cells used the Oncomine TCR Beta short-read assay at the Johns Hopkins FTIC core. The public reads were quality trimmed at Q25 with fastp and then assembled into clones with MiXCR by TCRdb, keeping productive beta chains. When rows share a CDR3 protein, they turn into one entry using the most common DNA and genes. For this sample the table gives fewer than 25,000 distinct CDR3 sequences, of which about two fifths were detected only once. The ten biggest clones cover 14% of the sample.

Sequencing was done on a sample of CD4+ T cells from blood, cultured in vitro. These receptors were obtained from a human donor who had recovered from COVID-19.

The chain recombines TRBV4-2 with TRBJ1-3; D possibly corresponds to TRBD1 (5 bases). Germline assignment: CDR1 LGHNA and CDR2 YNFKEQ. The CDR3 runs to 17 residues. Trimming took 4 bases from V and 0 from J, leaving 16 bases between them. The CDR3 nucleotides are TGTGCCAGCAGCCCGTCAAGTGGGGGGGGCTCTGGAAACACCATATATTTT. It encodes CASSPSSGGGSGNTIYF.

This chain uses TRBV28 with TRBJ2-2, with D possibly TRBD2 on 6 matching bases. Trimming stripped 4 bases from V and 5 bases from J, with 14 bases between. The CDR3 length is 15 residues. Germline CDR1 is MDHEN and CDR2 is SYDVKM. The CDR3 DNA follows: TGTGCCAGCAGTTCCCCGGGACTGAAAACCGGGGAGCTGTTTTTT. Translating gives CASSSPGLKTGELFF. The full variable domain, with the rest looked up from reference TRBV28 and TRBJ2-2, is DVKVTQSSRYLVKRTGEKVFLECVQDMDHENMFWYRQDPGLGLRLIYFSYDVKMKEKGDIPEGYSVSREKKERFSLILESASTNQTSMYLCASSSPGLKTGELFFGEGSRLTVL.

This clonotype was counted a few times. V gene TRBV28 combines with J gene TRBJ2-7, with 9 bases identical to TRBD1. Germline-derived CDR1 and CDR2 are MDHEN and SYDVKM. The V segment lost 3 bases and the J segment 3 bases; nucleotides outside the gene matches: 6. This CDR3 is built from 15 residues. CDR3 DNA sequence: TGTGCCAGCAGTTTTCTTAGACAGGGGGGCTACGAGCAGTACTTC. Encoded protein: CASSFLRQGGYEQYF.

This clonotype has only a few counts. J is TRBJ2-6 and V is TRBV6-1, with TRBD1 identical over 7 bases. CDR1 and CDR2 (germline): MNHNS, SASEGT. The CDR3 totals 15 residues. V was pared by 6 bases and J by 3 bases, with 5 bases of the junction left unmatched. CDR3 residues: CASSMTGNGANVLTF. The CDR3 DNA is TGTGCCAGCAGCATGACAGGGAATGGGGCCAACGTCCTGACTTTC.

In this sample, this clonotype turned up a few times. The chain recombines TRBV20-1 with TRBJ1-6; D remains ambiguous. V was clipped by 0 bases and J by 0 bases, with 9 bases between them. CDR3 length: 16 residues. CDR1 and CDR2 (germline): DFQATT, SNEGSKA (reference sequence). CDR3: CSARDIRSSYNSPLHF. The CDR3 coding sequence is TGCAGTGCTAGAGACATTAGGAGCTCCTATAATTCACCCCTCCACTTT.

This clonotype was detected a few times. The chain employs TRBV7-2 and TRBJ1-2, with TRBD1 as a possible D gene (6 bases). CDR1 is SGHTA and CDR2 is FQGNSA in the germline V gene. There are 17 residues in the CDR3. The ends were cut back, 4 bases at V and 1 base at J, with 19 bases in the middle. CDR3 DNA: TGTGCCAGCAGCTCCAATTTCCGGGACACCATTAACTATGGCTACACCTTC. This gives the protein CASSSNFRDTINYGYTF. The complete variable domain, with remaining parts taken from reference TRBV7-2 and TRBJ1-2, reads GAGVSQSPSNKVTEKGKDVELRCDPISGHTALYWYRQSLGQGLEFLIYFQGNSAPDKSGLPSDRFSAERTGGSVSTLTIQRTQQEDSAVYLCASSSNFRDTINYGYTFGSGTRLTVV.

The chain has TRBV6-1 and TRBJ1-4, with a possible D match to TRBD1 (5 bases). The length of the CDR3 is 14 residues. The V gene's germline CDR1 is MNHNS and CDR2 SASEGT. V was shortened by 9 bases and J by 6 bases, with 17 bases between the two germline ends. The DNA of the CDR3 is TGTGCCAGTGAAAGGGGATTTCGGGATGAAAAACTGTTTTTT. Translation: CASERGFRDEKLFF.

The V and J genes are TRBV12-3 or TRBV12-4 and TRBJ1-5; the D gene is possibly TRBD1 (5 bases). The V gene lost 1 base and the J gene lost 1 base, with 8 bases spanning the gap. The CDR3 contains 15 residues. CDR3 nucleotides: TGTGCCAGCAGTTTAGTGGACAAGAGCAATCAGCCCCAGCATTTT. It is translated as CASSLVDKSNQPQHF.

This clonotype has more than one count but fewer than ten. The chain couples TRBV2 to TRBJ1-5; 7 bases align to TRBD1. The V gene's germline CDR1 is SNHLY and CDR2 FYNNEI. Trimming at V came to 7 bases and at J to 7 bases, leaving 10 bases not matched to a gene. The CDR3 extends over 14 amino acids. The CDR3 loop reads CASNGRDRYQPQHF. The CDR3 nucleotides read TGTGCCAGCAACGGCCGGGACAGATACCAGCCCCAGCATTTT.

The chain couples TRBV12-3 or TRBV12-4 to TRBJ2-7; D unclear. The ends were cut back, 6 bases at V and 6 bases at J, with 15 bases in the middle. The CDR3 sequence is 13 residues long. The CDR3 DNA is TGTGCCAGCAGCACTACTCAAGATTTCGAGCAGTACTTC. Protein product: CASSTTQDFEQYF.

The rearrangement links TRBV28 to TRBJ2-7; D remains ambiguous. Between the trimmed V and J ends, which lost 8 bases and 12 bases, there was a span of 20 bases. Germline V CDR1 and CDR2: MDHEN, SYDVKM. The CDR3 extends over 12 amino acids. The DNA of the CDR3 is TGTGCCAGCCGGCCAATAGAAAAGAGGCTGTACTTC. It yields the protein CASRPIEKRLYF.

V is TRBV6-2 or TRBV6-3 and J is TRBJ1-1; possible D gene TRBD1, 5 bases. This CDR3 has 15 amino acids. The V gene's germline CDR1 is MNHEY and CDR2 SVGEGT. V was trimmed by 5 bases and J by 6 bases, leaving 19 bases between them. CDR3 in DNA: TGTGCCAGCAGTCCATCCGAGGTGGGACGCGCTGAAGCTTTCTTT. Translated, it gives CASSPSEVGRAEAFF.

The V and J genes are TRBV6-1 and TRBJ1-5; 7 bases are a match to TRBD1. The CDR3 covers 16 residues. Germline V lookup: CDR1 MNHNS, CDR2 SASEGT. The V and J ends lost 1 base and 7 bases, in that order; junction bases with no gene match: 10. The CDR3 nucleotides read TGTGCCAGCAGTGAAGGTGGAAGGGGGCGGGGGCAGCCCCAGCATTTT. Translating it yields CASSEGGRGRGQPQHF.

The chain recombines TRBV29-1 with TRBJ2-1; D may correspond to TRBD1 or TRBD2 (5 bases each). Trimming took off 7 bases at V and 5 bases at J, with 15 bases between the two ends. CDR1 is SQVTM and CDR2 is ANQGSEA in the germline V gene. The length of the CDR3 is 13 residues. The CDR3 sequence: CSAGFSGHNEQFF. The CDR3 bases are TGCAGCGCCGGGTTTTCGGGGCACAATGAGCAGTTCTTC.

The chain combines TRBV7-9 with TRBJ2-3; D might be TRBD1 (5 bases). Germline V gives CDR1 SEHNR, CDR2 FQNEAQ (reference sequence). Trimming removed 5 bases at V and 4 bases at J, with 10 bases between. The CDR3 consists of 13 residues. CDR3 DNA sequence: TGTGCCAGCAGCACCCCGACAGCAGATACGCAGTATTTT. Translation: CASSTPTADTQYF. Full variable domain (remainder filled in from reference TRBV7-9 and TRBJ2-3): DTGVSQNPRHKITKRGQNVTFRCDPISEHNRLYWYRQTLGQGPEFLTYFQNEAQLEKSRLLSDRFSAERPKGSFSTLEIQRTEQGDSAMYLCASSTPTADTQYFGPGTRLTVL.

The CDR3 DNA reads TGCGCCAGCAGTGATCGAGCGGGAGCAGATACGCAGTATTTT. Protein product: CASSDRAGADTQYF. The V call is TRBV10-2, the J call TRBJ2-3, with 8 bases aligning to TRBD2. CDR1 and CDR2 from the germline V gene are WSHSY and SAAADI. After removal of 3 bases from V and 4 bases from J, the junction contained 3 bases not matched to a gene. This CDR3 contains 14 residues.

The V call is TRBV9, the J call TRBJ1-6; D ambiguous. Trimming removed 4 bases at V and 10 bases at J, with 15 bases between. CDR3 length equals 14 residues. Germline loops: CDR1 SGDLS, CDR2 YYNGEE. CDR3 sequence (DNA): TGTGCCAGCAGCCCCCCCGCGGTGGGGTCACCCCTCCACTTT. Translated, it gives CASSPPAVGSPLHF.

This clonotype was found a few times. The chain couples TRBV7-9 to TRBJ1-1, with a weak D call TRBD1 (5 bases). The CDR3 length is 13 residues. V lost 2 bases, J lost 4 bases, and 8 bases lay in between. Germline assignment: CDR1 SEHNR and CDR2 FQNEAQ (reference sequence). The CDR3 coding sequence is TGTGCCAGCAGCTTAACGGGGGGCACTGAAGCTTTCTTT. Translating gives CASSLTGGTEAFF.